Below, one T cell receptor (beta chain) is given with its context. The antigen is undetermined. This sample was included in a study of cytomegalovirus exposure and HLA in healthy donors. Findings of the study overall: Later analysis suggested most CMV-associated TCR beta chains were HLA-restricted. A later analysis showed HLA-associated TCR beta chains outstripping equally common others in clonal expansion. Reports described diagnosis of cytomegalovirus status by the classifier as highly specific and sensitive.

Nominally healthy donors were sampled, though unrecorded immune exposures were likely. Losses at the gene ends were 6 bases for V and 3 bases for J; bases not matched to a gene: 5. Germline V gene lookup returns CDR1 MNHNS and CDR2 SASEGT. The CDR3 loop spans 14 amino acids. A multiplex PCR was run with 60 Vbeta primers and 13 Jbeta primers. The method was immunoSEQ multiplex PCR; TCRdb's version includes in-frame clones alone and lacks a portion of them. The top ten hold just under 3% of the sample, which has about 120,000 clones, around 80% seen once. The genes are TRBV6-1 and TRBJ2-7; TRBD1 aligns across 10 bases. Sequencing input: PBMCs. This TCR came from a woman in her sixties or seventies in good health and CMV-seropositive. The CDR3 DNA follows: TGTGCCAGCAGCCCGACAGGGGGCTTCTACGAGCAGTACTTC. The encoded protein is CASSPTGGFYEQYF.